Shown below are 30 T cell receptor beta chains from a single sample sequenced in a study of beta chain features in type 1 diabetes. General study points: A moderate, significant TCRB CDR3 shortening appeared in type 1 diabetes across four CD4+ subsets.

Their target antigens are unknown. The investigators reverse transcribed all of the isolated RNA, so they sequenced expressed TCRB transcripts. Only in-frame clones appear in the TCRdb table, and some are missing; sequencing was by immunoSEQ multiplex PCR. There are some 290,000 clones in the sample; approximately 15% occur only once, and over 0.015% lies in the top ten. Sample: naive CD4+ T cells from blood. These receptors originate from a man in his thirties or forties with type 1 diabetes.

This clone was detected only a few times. For the CDR3, the DNA is TGTGCCAGCAGTGATGAGGGCTCGGGTACGCAGTATTTT. Protein: CASSDEGSGTQYF. This chain connects TRBV6-4 to TRBJ2-3, with a weak D call TRBD2 (5 bases). V was trimmed by 3 bases and J by 8 bases, leaving 12 bases between them. The CDR3 contains 13 residues. CDR1 is MRHNA, CDR2 SNTAGT, per germline.

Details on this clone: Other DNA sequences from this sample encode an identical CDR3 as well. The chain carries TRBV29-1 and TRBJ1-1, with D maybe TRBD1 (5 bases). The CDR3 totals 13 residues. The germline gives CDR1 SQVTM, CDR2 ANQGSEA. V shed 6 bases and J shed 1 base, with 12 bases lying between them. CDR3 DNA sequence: TGCAGCGTGTACCTGGGGGGGAACACTGAAGCTTTCTTT. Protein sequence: CSVYLGGNTEAFF.

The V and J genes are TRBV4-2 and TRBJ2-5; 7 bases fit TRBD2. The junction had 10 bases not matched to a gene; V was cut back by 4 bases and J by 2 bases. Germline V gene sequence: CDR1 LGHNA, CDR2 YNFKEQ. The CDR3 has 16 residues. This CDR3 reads CASSPPPASGQETQYF. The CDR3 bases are TGTGCCAGCAGCCCCCCGCCCGCTAGCGGTCAAGAGACCCAGTACTTC.

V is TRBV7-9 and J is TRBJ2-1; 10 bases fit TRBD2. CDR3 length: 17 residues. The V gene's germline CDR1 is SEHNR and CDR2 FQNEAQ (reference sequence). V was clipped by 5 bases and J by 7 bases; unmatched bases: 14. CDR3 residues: CASSHKASGSRRNEQFF. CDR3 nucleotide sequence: TGTGCCAGCAGCCATAAGGCTAGCGGGAGTAGAAGGAATGAGCAGTTCTTC.

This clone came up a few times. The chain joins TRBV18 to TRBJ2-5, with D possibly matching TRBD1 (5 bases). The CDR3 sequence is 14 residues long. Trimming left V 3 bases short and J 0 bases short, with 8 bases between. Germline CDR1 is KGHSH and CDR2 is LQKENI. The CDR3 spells CASSPGHYQETQYF. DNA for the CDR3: TGTGCCAGCTCACCTGGACACTACCAAGAGACCCAGTACTTC.

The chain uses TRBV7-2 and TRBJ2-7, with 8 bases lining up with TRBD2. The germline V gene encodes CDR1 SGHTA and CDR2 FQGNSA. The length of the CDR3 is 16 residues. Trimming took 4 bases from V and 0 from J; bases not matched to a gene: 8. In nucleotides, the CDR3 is TGTGCCAGCAGCTCTCGACTAGCGTTGAGCTCCTACGAGCAGTACTTC. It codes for CASSSRLALSSYEQYF. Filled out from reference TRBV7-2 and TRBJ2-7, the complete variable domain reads GAGVSQSPSNKVTEKGKDVELRCDPISGHTALYWYRQSLGQGLEFLIYFQGNSAPDKSGLPSDRFSAERTGGSVSTLTIQRTQQEDSAVYLCASSSRLALSSYEQYFGPGTRLTVT.

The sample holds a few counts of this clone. The CDR3 nucleotides are TGTGCCAGCAGCCAGAGGCTAGGAGCCCAAGCCGGGGAGCTGTTTTTT. Translating gives CASSQRLGAQAGELFF. The chain is built from TRBV14 and TRBJ2-2; D is undetermined. V lost 3 bases to trimming and J lost 6 bases, with 17 bases between them. The CDR3 runs 16 residues. CDR1 and CDR2 from the germline V gene are SGHDN and FVKESK.

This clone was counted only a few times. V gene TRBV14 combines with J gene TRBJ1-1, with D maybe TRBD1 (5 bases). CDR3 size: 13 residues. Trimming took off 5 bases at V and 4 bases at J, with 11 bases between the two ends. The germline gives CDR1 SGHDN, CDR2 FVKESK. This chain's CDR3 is CASSTQGPTEAFF. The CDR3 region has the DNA TGTGCCAGCAGCACCCAGGGTCCCACTGAAGCTTTCTTT.

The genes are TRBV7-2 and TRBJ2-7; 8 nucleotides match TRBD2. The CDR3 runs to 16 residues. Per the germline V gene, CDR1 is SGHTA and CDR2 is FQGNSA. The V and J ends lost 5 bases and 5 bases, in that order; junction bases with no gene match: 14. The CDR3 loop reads CASSREGGAGAHEQYF. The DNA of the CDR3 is TGTGCCAGCAGCAGAGAGGGGGGAGCGGGAGCCCACGAGCAGTACTTC.

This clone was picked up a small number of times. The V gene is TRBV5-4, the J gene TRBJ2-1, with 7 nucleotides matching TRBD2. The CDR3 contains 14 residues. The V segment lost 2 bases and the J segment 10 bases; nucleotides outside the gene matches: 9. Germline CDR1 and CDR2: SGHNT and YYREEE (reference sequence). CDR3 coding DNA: TGTGCCAGCAGCTTCCCGGGGGGAGGGAGGGAGCAGTTCTTC. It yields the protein CASSFPGGGREQFF.

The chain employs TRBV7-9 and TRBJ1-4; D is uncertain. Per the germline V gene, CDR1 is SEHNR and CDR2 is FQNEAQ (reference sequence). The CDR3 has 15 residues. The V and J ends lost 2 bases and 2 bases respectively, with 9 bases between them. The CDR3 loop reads CASSLPARTNEKLFF. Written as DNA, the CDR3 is TGTGCCAGCAGCTTACCTGCCAGGACTAATGAAAAACTGTTTTTT.

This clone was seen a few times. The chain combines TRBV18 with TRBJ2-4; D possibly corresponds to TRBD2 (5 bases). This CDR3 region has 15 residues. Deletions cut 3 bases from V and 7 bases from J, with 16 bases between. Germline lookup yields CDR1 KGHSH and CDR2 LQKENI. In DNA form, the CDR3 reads TGTGCCAGCTCACCGGACTCCGGACCTGGGAACATTCAGTACTTC. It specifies CASSPDSGPGNIQYF.

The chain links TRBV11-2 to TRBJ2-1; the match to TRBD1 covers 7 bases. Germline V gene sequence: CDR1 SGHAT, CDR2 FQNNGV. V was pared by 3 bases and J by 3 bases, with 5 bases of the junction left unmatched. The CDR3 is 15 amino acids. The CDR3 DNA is TGTGCCAGCAGCTTCCGGACAGGAAACTACAATGAGCAGTTCTTC. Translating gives CASSFRTGNYNEQFF.

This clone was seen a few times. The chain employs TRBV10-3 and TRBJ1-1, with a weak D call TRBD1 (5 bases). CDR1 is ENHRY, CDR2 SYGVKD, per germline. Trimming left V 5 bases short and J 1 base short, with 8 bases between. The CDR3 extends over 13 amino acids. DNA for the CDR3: TGTGCCATCAGTTTTACAGGGAACACTGAAGCTTTCTTT. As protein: CAISFTGNTEAFF.

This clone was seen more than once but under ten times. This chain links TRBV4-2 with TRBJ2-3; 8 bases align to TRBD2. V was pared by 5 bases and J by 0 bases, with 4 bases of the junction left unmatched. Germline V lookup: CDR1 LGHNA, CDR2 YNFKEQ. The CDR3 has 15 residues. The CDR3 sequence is CASSSLAGSTDTQYF. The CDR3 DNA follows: TGTGCCAGCAGCTCCCTAGCGGGTAGCACAGATACGCAGTATTTT.

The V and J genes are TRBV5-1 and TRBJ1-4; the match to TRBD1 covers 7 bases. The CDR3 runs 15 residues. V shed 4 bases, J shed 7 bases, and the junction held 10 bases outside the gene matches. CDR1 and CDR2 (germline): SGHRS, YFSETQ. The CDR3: CASSPAGDSGEKLFF. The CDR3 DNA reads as TGCGCCAGCAGCCCGGCAGGGGACAGTGGTGAAAAACTGTTTTTT. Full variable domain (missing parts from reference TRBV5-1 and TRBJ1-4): KAGVTQTPRYLIKTRGQQVTLSCSPISGHRSVSWYQQTPGQGLQFLFEYFSETQRNKGNFPGRFSGRQFSNSRSEMNVSTLELGDSALYLCASSPAGDSGEKLFFGSGTQLSVL.

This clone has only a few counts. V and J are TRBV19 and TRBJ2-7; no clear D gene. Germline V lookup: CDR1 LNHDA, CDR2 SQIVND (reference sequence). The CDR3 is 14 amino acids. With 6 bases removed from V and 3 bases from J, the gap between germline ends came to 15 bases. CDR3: CASSASTVNYEQYF. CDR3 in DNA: TGTGCCAGTAGCGCCTCAACAGTGAACTACGAGCAGTACTTC.

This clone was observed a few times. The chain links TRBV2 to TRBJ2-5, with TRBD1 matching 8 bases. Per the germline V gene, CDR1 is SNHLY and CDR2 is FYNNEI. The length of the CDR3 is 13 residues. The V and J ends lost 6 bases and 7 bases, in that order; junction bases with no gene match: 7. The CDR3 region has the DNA TGTGCCAGCAGCGACAGGGGTCCGGGGACCCAGTACTTC. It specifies CASSDRGPGTQYF.

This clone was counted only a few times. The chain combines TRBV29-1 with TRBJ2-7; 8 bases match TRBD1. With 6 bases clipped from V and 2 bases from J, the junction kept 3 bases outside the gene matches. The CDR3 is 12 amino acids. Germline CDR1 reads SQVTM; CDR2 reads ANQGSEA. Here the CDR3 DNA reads TGCAGCGTAGGACAGGGCACCTACGAGCAGTACTTC. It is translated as CSVGQGTYEQYF.

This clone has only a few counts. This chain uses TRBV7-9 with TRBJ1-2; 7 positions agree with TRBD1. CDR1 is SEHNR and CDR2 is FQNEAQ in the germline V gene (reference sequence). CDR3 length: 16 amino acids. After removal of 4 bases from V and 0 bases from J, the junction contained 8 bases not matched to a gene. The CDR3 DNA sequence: TGTGCCAGCAGCTACATGGGACAGCAGACTAACTATGGCTACACCTTC. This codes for CASSYMGQQTNYGYTF.

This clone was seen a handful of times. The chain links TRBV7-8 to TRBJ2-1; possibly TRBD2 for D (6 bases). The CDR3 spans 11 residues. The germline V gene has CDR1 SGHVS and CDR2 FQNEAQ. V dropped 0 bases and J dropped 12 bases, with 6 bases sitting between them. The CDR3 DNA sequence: TGTGCCAGCAGCTTAGCGGAGGGGCAGTTCTTC. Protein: CASSLAEGQFF.

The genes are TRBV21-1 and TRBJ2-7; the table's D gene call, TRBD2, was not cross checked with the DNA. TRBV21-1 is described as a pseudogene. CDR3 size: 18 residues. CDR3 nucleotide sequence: TGTGCCAGCAGCAGACCGGGACTAGCGGGACCGGCGATCTACGAGCAGTACTTC. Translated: CASSRPGLAGPAIYEQYF.

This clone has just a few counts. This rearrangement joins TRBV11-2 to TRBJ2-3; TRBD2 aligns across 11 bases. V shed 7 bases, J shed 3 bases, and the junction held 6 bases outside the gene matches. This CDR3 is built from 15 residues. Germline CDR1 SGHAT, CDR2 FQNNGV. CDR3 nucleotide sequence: TGTGCCAGCACCCTAGCGGGAGGATATACAGATACGCAGTATTTT. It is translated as CASTLAGGYTDTQYF.

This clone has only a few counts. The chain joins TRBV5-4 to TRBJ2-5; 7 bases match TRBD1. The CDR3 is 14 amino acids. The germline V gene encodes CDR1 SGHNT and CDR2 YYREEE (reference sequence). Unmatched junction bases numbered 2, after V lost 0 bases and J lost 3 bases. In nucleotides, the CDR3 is TGTGCCAGCAGCTTGGGAACAGGGGAAGAGACCCAGTACTTC. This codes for CASSLGTGEETQYF.

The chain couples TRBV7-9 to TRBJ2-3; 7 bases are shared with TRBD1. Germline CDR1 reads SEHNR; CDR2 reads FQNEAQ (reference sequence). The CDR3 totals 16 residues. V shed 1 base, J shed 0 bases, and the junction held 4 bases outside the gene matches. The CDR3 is CASSLGQGGSTDTQYF. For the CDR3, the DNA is TGTGCCAGCAGCTTAGGACAGGGCGGAAGCACAGATACGCAGTATTTT.

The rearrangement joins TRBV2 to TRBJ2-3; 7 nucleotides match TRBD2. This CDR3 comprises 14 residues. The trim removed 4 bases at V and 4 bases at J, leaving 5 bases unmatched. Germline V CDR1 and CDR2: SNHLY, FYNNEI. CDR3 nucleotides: TGTGCCAGCAGTGGCGGGAGTAGGGCAGATACGCAGTATTTT. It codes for CASSGGSRADTQYF.

This CDR3 is CASSSPGLRNEQYF. The CDR3 DNA reads TGTGCCAGCAGCTCGCCGGGACTACGTAACGAGCAGTACTTC. The V call is TRBV6-5, the J call TRBJ2-7, with 7 bases aligning to TRBD2. The ends lost 6 bases at V and 5 bases at J; junction bases unmatched: 10. This CDR3 comprises 14 residues. The V gene's germline CDR1 is MNHEY and CDR2 SVGAGI.

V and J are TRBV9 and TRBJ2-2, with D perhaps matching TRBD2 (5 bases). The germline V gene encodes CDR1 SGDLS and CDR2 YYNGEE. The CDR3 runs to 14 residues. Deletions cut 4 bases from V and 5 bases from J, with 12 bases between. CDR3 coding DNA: TGTGCCAGCAGCCCCGGGGTCGGGACCGGGGAGCTGTTTTTT. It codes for CASSPGVGTGELFF.

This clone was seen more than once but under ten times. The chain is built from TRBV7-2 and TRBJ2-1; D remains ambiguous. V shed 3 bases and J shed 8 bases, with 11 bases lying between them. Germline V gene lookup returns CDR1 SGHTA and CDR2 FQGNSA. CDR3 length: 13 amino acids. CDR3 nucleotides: TGTGCCAGCAGCTTGACCCACCGGGATGAGCAGTTCTTC. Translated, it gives CASSLTHRDEQFF.

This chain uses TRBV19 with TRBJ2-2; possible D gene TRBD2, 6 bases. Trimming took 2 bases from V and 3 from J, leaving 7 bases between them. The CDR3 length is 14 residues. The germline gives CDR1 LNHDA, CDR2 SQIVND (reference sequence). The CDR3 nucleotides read TGTGCCAGTAGTATAAGGAGGGACACCGGGGAGCTGTTTTTT. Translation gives CASSIRRDTGELFF.